One sample yielded the 2 T cell receptor beta chains listed below, sequenced in a study of molecular identifiers for immune sequencing clone quantification. TCRdb re-derived calls from the PCR reads in MiXCR, one entry per CDR3 protein. The data contain some 590,000 distinct CDR3 sequences, 25% of them singletons. The sample was naive CD8+ T cells from blood, with Jurkat cell RNA spiked in. This sample's subset: FACS-sorted CD8+CD4-CCR7+CD45RA+ naive T cells. Every receptor here comes from a human donor in good health. Some libraries in this study had Jurkat cell RNA spiked in.

As concerns this clonotype: A read error may explain this, as a much larger clone is one base away. V gene TRBV27 combines with J gene TRBJ1-1; 7 nucleotides agree with TRBD1. CDR3 length equals 17 residues. The ends lost 2 bases at V and 6 bases at J; junction bases unmatched: 15. Germline assignment: CDR1 MNHEY and CDR2 SMNVEV (reference sequence). The CDR3 DNA reads TGTGCCAGCAGTTTAAATTCGACAGGGAGACTTTGGGCTGAAGCTTTCTTT. This sequence encodes CASSLNSTGRLWAEAFF.

This clonotype was seen more than once but under ten times. CDR3 sequence reads: CASGLANYNEQFF. The CDR3, as DNA: TGTGCCAGCGGTCTAGCGAACTACAATGAGCAGTTCTTC. This rearrangement joins TRBV7-9 to TRBJ2-1, with TRBD2 as a possible D gene (6 bases). Trimming removed 8 bases at V and 3 bases at J, with 11 bases between. CDR3 length equals 13 residues. Per the germline V gene, CDR1 is SEHNR and CDR2 is FQNEAQ (reference sequence).